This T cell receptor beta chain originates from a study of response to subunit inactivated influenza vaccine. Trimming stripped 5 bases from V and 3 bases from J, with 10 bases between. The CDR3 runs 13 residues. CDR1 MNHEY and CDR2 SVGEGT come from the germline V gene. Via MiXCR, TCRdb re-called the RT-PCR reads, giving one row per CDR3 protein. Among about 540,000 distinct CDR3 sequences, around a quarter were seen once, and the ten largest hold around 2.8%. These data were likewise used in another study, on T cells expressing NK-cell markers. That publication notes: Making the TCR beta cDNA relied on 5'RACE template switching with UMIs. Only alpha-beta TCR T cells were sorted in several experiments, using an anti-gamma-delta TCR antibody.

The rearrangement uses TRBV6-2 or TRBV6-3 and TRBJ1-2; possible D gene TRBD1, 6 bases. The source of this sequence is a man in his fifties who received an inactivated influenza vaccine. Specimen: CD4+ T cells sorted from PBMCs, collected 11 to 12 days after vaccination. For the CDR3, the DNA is TGTGCCAGCAGTGACAGGAGATACTATGGCTACACCTTC. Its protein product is CASSDRRYYGYTF.